This T cell receptor (beta chain) emerged from a study of CD8+CD57+ T cells in acquired aplastic anemia. This clonotype was counted many times. Profiling of TCR beta VDJ combinations and CDR3 sequences used genomic DNA as template. From the reads, TCRdb called clonotypes with MiXCR, one entry per CDR3 protein. The sample lists 250,000 to 350,000 distinct CDR3 sequences, 56% seen once, with less than 10% in the top ten. The J segment lost 4 bases and the V segment lost 0 bases, leaving 2 bases of the junction unmatched. Germline V gene lookup returns CDR1 LNHDA and CDR2 SQIVND (reference sequence). The CDR3 totals 15 residues.

V and J are TRBV19 and TRBJ1-2; the match to TRBD1 covers 10 bases. The sequenced sample consisted of sorted CD4+, CD8+, or CD8+CD57+ T cells (not recorded which) from PBMCs. This sequence was found in a human donor with severe aplastic anemia or a healthy control (not recorded which). The CDR3 protein is CASSIDRDRGYGYTF. The CDR3 bases are TGTGCCAGTAGTATAGATCGGGACAGGGGCTATGGCTACACCTTC.